Ten or more counts support the clone carrying this T cell receptor beta chain. This specimen belongs to a study of early T cells in non-severe SARS-CoV-2 infection. Unique molecular identifiers tagged individual cDNA molecules. MiXCR, applied by TCRdb to the 5' RACE reads, yields one record per CDR3 protein. The data contain 70,000 to 75,000 distinct CDR3 sequences, 10% to 15% of them singletons. Sequencing was carried out using whole blood. The sequence was obtained from an adult who was a healthcare worker with PCR-confirmed SARS-CoV-2 infection or an uninfected control (not recorded which).

This chain's CDR3 is CASSTVGTSGVLTYEQYF. The CDR3 region has the DNA TGTGCCAGCAGCACCGTAGGGACTAGCGGGGTTTTAACCTACGAGCAGTACTTC. The chain joins TRBV5-5 to TRBJ2-7; TRBD2 matches 13 bases. Germline V gene data show CDR1 as SGHKS and CDR2 as YYEKEE (reference sequence). Trimming took 4 bases from V and 2 from J; bases not matched to a gene: 12. The CDR3 spans 18 residues. Using reference TRBV5-5 and TRBJ2-7 for the parts outside the CDR3, the full variable domain is DAGVTQSPTHLIKTRGQQVTLRCSPISGHKSVSWYQQVLGQGPQFIFQYYEKEERGRGNFPDRFSARQFPNYSSELNVNALLLGDSALYLCASSTVGTSGVLTYEQYFGPGTRLTVT.